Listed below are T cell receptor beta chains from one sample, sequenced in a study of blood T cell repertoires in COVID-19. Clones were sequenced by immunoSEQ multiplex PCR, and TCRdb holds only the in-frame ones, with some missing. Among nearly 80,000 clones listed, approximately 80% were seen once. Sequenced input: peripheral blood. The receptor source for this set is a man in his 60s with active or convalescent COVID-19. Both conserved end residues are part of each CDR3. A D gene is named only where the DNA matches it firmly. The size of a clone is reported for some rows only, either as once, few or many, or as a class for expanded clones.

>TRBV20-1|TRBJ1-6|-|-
TGCAGTGCTAGTACCCAGGTCAATTCACCCCTCCACTTT
CSASTQVNSPLHF
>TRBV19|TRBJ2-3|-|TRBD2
TGTGCCAGTAGTACCGCGGGGCGGGAGGGAGCAGATACGCAGTATTTT
CASSTAGREGADTQYF
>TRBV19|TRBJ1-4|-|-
TGTGCCAGTGGACGGGCCACCCAGGGGAGATTAAGTGAAAAACTGTTTTTT
CASGRATQGRLSEKLFF
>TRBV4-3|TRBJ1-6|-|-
TGCGCCAGCAGCCTAAATCAGAATTCACCCCTCCACTTT
CASSLNQNSPLHF
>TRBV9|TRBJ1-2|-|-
TGTGCCAGCAGCGCGGGGAGGGCTAACTATGGCTACACCTTC
CASSAGRANYGYTF
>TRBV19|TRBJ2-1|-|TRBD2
TGTGCCAGTAGTATTTGGGCGGGGGAAGGCTCCTACAATGAGCAGTTCTTC
CASSIWAGEGSYNEQFF
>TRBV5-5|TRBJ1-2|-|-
TGTGCCAGCAGCTTGGAGGTGCGGCTCTACACCTTC
CASSLEVRLYTF
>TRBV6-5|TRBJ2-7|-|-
TGTGCCAGCAGTTTTGGACAGCCCTACGAGCAGTACTTC
CASSFGQPYEQYF
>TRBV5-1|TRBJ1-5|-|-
TGCGCCAGCAGCTTGAGTCCTAGCGGGCCCCAGCATTTT
CASSLSPSGPQHF
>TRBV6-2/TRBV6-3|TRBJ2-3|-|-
TGTGCCAGCAGTTACTCGAACGGGGAGTACACAGATACGCAGTATTTT
CASSYSNGEYTDTQYF
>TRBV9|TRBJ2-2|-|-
TGTGCCAGCAGCGCCCCGGCAGGGGCTACGAACACCGGGGAGCTGTTTTTT
CASSAPAGATNTGELFF
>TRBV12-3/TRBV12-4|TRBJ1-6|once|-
TGTGCCAGCAGCCCAGGGCGGTCACCCCTCCACTTT
CASSPGRSPLHF
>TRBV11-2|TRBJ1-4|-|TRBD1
TGTGCCAGCAGCCCGAGGACAGGGGCTAATGAAAAACTGTTTTTT
CASSPRTGANEKLFF
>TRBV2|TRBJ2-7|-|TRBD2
TGTGCCAGCAGTGCCCTAGCGGGCTACAGCTCCTACGAGCAGTACTTC
CASSALAGYSSYEQYF
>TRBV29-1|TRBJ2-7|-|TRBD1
TGCAGCGTCCGCAGGGGGCACGAGCAGTACTTC
CSVRRGHEQYF
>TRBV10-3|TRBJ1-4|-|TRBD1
TGTGCCATCAGTGAGTTCCAGGGGGCTGCGGGTGAAAAACTGTTTTTT
CAISEFQGAAGEKLFF
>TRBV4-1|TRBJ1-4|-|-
TGCGCCAGCAGCCAAGATCATGGGAGGGCGACTAATGAAAAACTGTTTTTT
CASSQDHGRATNEKLFF